This T cell receptor (beta chain) was documented in a study of human T cells and chemical hapten exposure. Study at large: DPC (0.01%) was patch tested on the upper back and read at 6 days. Broader study findings: As the donors had alopecia, their immune response may differ from healthy people's.

Germline V gives CDR1 KGHDR, CDR2 SFDVKD. The CDR3 is 16 residues long. The V gene end was trimmed by 4 bases and the J gene end by 3 bases; junction bases not matched to a gene: 3. The library tagged individual cDNA molecules with unique molecular identifiers. Using its own MiXCR run on the RACE reads, TCRdb lists one record per CDR3 protein. This table holds around 300,000 distinct CDR3 sequences, about 5.4% found once. This clonotype was seen many times. Its specificity is not known. The time point here: pre-sensitization, week 0. The treatment denotes: therapeutic diphenylcyclopropenone sensitization with weekly scalp DPC.

The origin of this receptor is a young woman with alopecia areata. Some clones in this sample may be carry-over from other donors' samples. Sequenced material: whole blood, taken in connection with sensitization to the hapten diphenylcyclopropenone (DPC). V usage is TRBV24-1 and J usage is TRBJ2-1; 12 positions agree with TRBD1. CDR3: CATSDGTGGFYNEQFF. In nucleotides, the CDR3 is TGTGCCACCAGTGACGGGACAGGGGGCTTCTACAATGAGCAGTTCTTC.